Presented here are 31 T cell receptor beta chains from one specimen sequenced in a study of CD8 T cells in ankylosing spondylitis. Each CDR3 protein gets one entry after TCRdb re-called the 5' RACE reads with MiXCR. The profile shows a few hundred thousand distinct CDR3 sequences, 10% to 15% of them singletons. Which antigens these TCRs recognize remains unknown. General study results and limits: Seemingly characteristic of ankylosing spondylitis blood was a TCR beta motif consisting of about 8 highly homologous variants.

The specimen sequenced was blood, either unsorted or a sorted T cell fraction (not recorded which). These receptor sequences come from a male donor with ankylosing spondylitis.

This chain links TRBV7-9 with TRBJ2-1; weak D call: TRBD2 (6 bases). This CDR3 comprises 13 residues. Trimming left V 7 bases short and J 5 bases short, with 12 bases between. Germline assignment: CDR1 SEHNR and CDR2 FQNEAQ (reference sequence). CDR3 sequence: CASIGRGNNEQFF. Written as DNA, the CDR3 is TGTGCCAGCATCGGACGGGGGAACAATGAGCAGTTCTTC.

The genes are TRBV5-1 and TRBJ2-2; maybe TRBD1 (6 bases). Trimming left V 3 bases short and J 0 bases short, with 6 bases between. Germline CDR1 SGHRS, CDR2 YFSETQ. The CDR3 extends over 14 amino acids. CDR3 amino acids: CASSWTANTGELFF. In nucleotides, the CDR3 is TGCGCCAGCAGCTGGACAGCGAACACCGGGGAGCTGTTTTTT.

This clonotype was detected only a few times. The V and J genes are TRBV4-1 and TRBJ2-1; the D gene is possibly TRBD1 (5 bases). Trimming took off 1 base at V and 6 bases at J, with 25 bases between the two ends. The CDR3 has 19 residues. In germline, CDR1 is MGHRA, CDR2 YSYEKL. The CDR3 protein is CASSQVGRSGASLSNEQFF. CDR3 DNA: TGCGCCAGCAGCCAAGTTGGGCGGTCTGGGGCATCTTTAAGCAATGAGCAGTTCTTC.

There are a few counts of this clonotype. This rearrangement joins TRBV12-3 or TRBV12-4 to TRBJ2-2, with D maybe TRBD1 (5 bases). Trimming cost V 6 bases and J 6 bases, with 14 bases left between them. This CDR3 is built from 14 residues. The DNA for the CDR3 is TGTGCCAGCAGCCCAAGGGGTACGGCCGGGGAGCTGTTTTTT. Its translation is CASSPRGTAGELFF.

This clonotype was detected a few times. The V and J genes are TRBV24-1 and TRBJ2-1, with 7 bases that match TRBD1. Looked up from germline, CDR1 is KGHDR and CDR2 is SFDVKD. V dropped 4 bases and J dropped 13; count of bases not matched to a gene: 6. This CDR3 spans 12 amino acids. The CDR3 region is CATSESPGGQFF. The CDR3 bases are TGTGCCACCAGTGAGTCCCCAGGGGGTCAGTTCTTC.

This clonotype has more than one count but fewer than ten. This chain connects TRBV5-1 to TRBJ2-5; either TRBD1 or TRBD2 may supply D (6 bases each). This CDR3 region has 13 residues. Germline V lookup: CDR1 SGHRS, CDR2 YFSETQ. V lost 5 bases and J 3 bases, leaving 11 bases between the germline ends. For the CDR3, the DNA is TGCGCCAGCAGAGAGGGGGGCGAAGAGACCCAGTACTTC. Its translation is CASREGGEETQYF.

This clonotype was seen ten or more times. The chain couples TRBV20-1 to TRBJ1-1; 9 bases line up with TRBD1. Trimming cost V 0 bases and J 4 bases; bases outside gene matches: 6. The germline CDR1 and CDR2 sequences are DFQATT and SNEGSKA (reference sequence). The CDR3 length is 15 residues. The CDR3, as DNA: TGCAGTGCTAGAGACCCGGGACAGGGTTCCACTGAAGCTTTCTTT. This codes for CSARDPGQGSTEAFF.

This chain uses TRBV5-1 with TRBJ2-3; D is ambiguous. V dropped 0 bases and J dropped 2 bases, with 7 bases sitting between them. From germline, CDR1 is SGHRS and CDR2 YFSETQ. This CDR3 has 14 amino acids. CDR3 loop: CASSLDQNTDTQYF. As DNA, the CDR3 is TGCGCCAGCAGCTTGGATCAAAACACAGATACGCAGTATTTT. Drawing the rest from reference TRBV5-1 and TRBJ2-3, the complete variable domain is KAGVTQTPRYLIKTRGQQVTLSCSPISGHRSVSWYQQTPGQGLQFLFEYFSETQRNKGNFPGRFSGRQFSNSRSEMNVSTLELGDSALYLCASSLDQNTDTQYFGPGTRLTVL.

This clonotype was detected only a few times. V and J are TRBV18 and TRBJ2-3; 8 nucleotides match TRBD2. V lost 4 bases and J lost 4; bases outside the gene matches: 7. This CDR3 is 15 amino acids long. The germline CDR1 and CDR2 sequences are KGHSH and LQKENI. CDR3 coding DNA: TGTGCCAGCTCACAAGCGGGAGCTACGTCAGATACGCAGTATTTT. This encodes CASSQAGATSDTQYF.

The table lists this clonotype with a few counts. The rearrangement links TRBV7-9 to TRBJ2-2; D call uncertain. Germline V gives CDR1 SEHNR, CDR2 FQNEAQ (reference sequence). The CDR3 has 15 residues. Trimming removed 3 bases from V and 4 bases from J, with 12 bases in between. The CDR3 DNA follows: TGTGCCAGCAGCTTTAAGCGAGGCGGCACCGGGGAGCTGTTTTTT. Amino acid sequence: CASSFKRGGTGELFF.

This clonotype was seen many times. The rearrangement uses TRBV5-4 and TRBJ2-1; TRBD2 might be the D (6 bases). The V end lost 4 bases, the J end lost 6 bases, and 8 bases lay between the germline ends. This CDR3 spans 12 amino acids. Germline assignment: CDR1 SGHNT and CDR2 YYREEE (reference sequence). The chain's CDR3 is CASSILANEQFF. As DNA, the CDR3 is TGTGCCAGCAGCATACTAGCCAATGAGCAGTTCTTC.

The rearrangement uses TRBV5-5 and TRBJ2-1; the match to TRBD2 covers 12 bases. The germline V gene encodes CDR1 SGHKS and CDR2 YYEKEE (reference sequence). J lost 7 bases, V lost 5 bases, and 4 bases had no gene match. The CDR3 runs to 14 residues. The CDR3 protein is CASSETSGSNEQFF. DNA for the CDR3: TGTGCCAGCAGTGAGACTAGCGGGAGTAATGAGCAGTTCTTC.

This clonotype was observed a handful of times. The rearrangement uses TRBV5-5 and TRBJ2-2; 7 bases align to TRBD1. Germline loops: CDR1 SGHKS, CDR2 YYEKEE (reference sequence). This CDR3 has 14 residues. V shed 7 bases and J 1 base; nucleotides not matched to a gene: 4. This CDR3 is CASARQGNTGELFF. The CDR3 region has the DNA TGTGCCAGCGCGAGACAGGGGAACACCGGGGAGCTGTTTTTT.

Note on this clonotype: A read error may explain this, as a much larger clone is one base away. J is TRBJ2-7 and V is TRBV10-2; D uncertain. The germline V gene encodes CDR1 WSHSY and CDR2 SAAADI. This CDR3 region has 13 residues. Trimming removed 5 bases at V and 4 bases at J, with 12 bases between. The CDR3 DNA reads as TGCGCCAGCAGTTCAGTGGAGAAGTACGAGCAGTACTTC. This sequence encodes CASSSVEKYEQYF.

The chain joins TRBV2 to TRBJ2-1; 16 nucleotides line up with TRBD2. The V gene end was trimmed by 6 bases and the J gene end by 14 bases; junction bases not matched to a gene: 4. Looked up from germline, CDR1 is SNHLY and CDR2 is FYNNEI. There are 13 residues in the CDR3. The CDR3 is CASRGLAGGPEFF. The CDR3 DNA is TGTGCCAGCAGGGGACTAGCGGGAGGGCCGGAGTTCTTC.

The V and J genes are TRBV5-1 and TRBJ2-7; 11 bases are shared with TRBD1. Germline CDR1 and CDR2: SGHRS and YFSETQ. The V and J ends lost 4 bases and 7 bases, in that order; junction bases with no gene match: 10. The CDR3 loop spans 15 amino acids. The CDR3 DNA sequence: TGCGCCAGCAGCCTTCCACCGGGACAGGGGGGGGAGCAGTACTTC. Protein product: CASSLPPGQGGEQYF.

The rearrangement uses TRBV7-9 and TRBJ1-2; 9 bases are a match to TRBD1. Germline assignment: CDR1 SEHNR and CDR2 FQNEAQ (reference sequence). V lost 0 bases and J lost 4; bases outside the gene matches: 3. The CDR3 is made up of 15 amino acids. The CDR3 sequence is CASSLAGTGSYGYTF. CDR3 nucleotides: TGTGCCAGCAGCTTAGCCGGGACAGGGAGCTATGGCTACACCTTC.

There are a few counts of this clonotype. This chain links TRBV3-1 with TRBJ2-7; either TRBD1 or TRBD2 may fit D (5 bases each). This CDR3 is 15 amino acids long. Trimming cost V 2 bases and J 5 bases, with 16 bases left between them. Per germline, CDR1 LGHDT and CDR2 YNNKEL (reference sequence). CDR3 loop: CASSQNGGELDEQYF. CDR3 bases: TGTGCCAGCAGCCAAAATGGGGGAGAGTTGGACGAGCAGTACTTC.

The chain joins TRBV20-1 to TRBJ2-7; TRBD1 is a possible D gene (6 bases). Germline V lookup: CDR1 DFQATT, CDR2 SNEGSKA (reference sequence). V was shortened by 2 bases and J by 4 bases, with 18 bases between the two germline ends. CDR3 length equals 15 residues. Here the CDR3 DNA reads TGCAGTGCTAGACGCACCGGGACACCCGGTTACGAGCAGTACTTC. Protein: CSARRTGTPGYEQYF.

DNA for the CDR3: TGCGCCAGCAGCTTTTCGACTAGCGGGAGGTGGAGCACCGGGGAGCTGTTTTTT. This gives the protein CASSFSTSGRWSTGELFF. The chain links TRBV5-1 to TRBJ2-2; 13 bases are a match to TRBD2. CDR1 SGHRS and CDR2 YFSETQ come from the germline V gene. The CDR3 spans 18 residues. With V trimmed by 2 bases and J by 4 bases, 8 bases remained unmatched. Variable domain in full (rest from reference TRBV5-1 and TRBJ2-2): KAGVTQTPRYLIKTRGQQVTLSCSPISGHRSVSWYQQTPGQGLQFLFEYFSETQRNKGNFPGRFSGRQFSNSRSEMNVSTLELGDSALYLCASSFSTSGRWSTGELFFGEGSRLTVL.

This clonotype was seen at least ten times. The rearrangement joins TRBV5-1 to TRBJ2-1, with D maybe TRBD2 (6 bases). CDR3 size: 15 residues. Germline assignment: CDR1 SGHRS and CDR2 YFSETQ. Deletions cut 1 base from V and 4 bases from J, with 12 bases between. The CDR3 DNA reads TGCGCCAGCAGCTTGATCCTAGCGCCATACAATGAGCAGTTCTTC. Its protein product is CASSLILAPYNEQFF.

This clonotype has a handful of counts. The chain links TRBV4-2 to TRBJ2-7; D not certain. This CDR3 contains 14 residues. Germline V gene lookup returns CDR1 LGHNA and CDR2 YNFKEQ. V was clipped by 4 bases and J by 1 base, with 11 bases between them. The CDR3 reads CASSRGDGSYEQYF. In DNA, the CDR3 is TGTGCCAGCAGCCGAGGCGACGGATCCTACGAGCAGTACTTC.

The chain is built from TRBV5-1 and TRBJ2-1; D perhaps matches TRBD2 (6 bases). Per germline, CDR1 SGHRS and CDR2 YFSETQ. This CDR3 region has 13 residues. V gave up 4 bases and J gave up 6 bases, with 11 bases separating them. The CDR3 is CASSPRGINEQFF. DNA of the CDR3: TGCGCCAGCAGCCCCCGGGGGATCAATGAGCAGTTCTTC.

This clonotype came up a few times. The DNA for the CDR3 is TGTGCCAGCAGCCCTTGGACAGGTGCCTATGGCTACACCTTC. It is translated as CASSPWTGAYGYTF. The rearrangement joins TRBV28 to TRBJ1-2; 7 nucleotides match TRBD1. This CDR3 comprises 14 residues. Trimming cost V 6 bases and J 4 bases; bases outside gene matches: 8. The germline CDR1 and CDR2 sequences are MDHEN and SYDVKM.

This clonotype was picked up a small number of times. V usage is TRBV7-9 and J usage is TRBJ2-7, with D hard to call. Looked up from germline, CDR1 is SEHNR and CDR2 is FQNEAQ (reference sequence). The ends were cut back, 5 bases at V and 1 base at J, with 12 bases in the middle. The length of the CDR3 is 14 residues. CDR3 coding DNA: TGTGCCAGCAGCAACACCGGAGATTCCTACGAGCAGTACGTC. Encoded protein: CASSNTGDSYEQYV.

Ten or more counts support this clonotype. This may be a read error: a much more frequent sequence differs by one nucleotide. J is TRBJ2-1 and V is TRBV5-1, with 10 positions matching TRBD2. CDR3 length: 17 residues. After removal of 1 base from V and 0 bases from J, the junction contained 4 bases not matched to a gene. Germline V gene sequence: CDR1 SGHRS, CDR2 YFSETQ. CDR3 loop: CASSLQASGSSYNEQFF. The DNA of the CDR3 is TGCGCCAGCAGCTTGCAGGCTAGCGGGAGCTCCTACAATGAGCAGTTCTTC.

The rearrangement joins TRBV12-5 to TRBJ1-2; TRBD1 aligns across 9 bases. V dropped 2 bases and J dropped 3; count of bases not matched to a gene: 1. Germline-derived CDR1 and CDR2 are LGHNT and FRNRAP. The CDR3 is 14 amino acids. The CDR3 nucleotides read TGTGCTAGTGGTTTGACAGGGGGCGACTATGGCTACACCTTC. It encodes CASGLTGGDYGYTF.

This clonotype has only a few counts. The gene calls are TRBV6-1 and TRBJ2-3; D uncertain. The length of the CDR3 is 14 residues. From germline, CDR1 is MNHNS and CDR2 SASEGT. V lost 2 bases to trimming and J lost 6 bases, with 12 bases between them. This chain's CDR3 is CASSELNYFDTQYF. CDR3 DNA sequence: TGTGCCAGCAGTGAACTGAACTATTTCGATACGCAGTATTTT.

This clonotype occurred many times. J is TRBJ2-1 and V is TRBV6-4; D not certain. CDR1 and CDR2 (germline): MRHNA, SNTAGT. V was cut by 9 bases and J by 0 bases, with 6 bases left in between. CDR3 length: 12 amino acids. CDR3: CASQSSYNEQFF. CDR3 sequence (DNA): TGTGCCAGTCAAAGCTCCTACAATGAGCAGTTCTTC.

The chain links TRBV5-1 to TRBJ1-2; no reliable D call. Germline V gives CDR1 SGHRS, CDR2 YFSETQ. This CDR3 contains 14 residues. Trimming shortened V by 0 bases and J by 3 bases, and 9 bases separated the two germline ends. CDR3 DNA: TGCGCCAGCAGCTTGGGCTTGACCGACTATGGCTACACCTTC. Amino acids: CASSLGLTDYGYTF. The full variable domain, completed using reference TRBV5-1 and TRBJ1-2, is KAGVTQTPRYLIKTRGQQVTLSCSPISGHRSVSWYQQTPGQGLQFLFEYFSETQRNKGNFPGRFSGRQFSNSRSEMNVSTLELGDSALYLCASSLGLTDYGYTFGSGTRLTVV.

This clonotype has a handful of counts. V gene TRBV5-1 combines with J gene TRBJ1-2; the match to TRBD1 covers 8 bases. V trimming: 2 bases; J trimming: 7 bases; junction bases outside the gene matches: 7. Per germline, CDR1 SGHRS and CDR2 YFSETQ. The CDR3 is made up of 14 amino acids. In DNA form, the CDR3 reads TGCGCCAGCAGCTTAGAGACAGGGGTAATTGGCTACACCTTC. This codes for CASSLETGVIGYTF. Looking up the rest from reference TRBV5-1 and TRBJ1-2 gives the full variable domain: KAGVTQTPRYLIKTRGQQVTLSCSPISGHRSVSWYQQTPGQGLQFLFEYFSETQRNKGNFPGRFSGRQFSNSRSEMNVSTLELGDSALYLCASSLETGVIGYTFGSGTRLTVV.